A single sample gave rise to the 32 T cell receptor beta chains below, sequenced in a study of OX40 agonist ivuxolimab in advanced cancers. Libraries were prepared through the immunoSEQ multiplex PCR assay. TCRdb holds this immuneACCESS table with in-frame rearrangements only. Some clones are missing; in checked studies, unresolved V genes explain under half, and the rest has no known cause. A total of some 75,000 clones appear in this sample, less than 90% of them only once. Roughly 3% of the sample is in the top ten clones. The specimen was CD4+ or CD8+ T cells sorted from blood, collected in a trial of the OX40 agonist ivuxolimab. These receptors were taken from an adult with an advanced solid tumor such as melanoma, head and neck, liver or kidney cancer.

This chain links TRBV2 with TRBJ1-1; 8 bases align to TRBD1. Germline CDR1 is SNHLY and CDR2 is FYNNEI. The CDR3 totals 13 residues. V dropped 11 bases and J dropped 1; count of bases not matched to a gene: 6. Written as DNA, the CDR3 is TGTGCCGGAGGACAGGGCGGGAACACTGAAGCTTTCTTT. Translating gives CAGGQGGNTEAFF.

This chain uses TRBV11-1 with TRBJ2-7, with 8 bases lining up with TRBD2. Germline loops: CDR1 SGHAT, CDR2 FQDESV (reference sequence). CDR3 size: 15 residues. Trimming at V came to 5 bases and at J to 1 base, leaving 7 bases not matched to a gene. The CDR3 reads CASSGRVAGSYEQYF. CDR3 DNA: TGTGCCAGCAGCGGGCGTGTAGCGGGATCCTACGAGCAGTACTTC.

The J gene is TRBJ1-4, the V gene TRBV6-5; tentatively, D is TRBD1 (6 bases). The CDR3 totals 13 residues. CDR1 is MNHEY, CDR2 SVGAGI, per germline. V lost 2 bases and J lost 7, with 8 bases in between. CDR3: CASSYKGGEKLFF. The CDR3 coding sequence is TGTGCCAGCAGTTACAAGGGGGGTGAAAAACTGTTTTTT.

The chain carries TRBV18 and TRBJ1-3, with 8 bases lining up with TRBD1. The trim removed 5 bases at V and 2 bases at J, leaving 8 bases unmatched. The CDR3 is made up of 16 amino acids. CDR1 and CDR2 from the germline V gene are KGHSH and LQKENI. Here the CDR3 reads CASSTGTGGAGNTIYF. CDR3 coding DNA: TGTGCCAGCTCAACCGGGACAGGCGGTGCTGGAAACACCATATATTTT.

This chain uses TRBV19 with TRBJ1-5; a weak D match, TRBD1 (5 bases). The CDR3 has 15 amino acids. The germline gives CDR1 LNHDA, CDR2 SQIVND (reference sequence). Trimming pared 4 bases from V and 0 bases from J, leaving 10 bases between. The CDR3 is CASSRAGYSNQPQHF. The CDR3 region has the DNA TGTGCCAGTAGTAGGGCAGGGTATAGCAATCAGCCCCAGCATTTT.

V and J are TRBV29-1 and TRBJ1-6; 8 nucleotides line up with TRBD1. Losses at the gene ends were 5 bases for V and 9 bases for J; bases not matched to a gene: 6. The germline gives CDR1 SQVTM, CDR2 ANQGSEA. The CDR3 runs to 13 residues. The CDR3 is CSVQPDRGSPLHF. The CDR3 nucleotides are TGCAGCGTTCAGCCTGACAGGGGTTCACCCCTCCACTTT. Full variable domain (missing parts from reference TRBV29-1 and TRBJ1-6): SAVISQKPSRDICQRGTSLTIQCQVDSQVTMMFWYRQQPGQSLTLIATANQGSEATYESGFVIDKFPISRPNLTFSTLTVSNMSPEDSSIYLCSVQPDRGSPLHFGNGTRLTVT.

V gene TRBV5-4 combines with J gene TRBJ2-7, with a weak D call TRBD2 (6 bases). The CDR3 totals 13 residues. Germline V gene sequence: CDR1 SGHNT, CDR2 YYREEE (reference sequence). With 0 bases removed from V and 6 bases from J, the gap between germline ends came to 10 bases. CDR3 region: CASSLGGNREQYF. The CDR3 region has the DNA TGTGCCAGCAGCTTGGGCGGGAACCGCGAGCAGTACTTC.

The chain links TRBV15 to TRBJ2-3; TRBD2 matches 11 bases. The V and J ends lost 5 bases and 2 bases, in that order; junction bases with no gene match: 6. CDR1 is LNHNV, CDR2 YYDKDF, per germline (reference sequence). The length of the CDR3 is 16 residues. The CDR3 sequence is CATSGGTSGTTDTQYF. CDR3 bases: TGTGCCACCAGCGGCGGGACTAGCGGAACCACAGATACGCAGTATTTT.

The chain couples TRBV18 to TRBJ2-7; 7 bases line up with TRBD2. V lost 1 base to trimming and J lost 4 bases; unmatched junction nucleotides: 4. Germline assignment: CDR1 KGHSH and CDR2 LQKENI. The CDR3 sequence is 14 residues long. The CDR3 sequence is CASSPREGAYEQYF. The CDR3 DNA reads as TGTGCCAGCTCACCACGGGAGGGAGCTTACGAGCAGTACTTC.

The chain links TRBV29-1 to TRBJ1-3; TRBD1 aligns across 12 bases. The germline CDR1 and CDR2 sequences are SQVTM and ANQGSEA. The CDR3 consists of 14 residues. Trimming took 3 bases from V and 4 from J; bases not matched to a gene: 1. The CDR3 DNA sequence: TGCAGCGTTGACGGGACAGGGGGCGGAAACACCATATATTTT. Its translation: CSVDGTGGGNTIYF.

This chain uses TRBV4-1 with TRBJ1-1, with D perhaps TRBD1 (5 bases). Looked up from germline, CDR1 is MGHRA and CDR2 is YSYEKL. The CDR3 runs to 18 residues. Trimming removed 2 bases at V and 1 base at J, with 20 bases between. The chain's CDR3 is CASSQRTPGEGSNTEAFF. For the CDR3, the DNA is TGCGCCAGCAGCCAACGAACCCCCGGGGAGGGGTCGAACACTGAAGCTTTCTTT.

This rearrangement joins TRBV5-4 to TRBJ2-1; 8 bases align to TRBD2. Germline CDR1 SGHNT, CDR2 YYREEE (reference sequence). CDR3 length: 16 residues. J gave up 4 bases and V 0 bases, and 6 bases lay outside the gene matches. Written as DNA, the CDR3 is TGTGCCAGCAGCTTGGGGGGACTAGACAGGTACAATGAGCAGTTCTTC. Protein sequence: CASSLGGLDRYNEQFF.

CDR3: CASRYGTVNTGELFF. For the CDR3, the DNA is TGTGCCAGCAGATACGGGACGGTGAACACCGGGGAGCTGTTTTTT. V is TRBV6-5 and J is TRBJ2-2; D could derive from TRBD1 or TRBD2 (5 bases each). The germline gives CDR1 MNHEY, CDR2 SVGAGI. This CDR3 comprises 15 residues. Trimming cost V 6 bases and J 1 base, with 12 bases left between them.

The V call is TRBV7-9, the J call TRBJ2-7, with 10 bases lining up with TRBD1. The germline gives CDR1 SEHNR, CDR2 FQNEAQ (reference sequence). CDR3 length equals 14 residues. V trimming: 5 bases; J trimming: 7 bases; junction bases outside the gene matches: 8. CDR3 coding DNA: TGTGCCAGCAGCGAACCGGGACAGGGGAGGGAGCAGTACTTC. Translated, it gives CASSEPGQGREQYF.

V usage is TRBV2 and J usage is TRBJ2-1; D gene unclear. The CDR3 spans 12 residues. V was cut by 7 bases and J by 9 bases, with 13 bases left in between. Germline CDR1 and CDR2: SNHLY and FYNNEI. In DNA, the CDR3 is TGTGCCAGCATCGTAGTTCCGGGTGAGCAGTTCTTC. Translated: CASIVVPGEQFF. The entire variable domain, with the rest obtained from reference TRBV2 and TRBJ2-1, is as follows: EPEVTQTPSHQVTQMGQEVILRCVPISNHLYFYWYRQILGQKVEFLVSFYNNEISEKSEIFDDQFSVERPDGSNFTLKIRSTKLEDSAMYFCASIVVPGEQFFGPGTRLTVL.

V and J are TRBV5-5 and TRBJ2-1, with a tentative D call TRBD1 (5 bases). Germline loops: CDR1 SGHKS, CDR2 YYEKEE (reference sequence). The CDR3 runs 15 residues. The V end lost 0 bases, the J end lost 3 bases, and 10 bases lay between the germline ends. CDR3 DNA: TGTGCCAGCAGCTTGGATGACAGAATCTACAATGAGCAGTTCTTC. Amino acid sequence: CASSLDDRIYNEQFF.

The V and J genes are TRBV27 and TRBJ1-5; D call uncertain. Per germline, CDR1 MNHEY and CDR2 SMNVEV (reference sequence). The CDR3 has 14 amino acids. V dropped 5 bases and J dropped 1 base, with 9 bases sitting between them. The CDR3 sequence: CASSRWGSNQPQHF. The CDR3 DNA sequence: TGTGCCAGCAGTCGGTGGGGAAGCAATCAGCCCCAGCATTTT.

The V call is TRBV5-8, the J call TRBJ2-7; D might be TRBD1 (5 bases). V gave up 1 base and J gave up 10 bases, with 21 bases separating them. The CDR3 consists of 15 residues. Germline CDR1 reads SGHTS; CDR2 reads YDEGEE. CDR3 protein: CASSLSGRVKGKQYF. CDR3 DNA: TGTGCCAGCAGCTTGTCGGGCAGGGTGAAAGGAAAACAGTACTTC. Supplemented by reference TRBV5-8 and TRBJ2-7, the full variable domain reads EAGVTQSPTHLIKTRGQQATLRCSPISGHTSVYWYQQALGLGLQFLLWYDEGEERNRGNFPPRFSGRQFPNYSSELNVNALELEDSALYLCASSLSGRVKGKQYFGPGTRLTVT.

Here the CDR3 reads CASSLGGRGRGSPLHF. CDR3 sequence (DNA): TGTGCCAGCAGCTTAGGAGGCAGGGGACGGGGTTCACCCCTCCACTTT. The chain combines TRBV7-3 with TRBJ1-6; possible D gene TRBD1, 6 bases. Germline loops: CDR1 SGHTA, CDR2 FQGTGA. V was shortened by 2 bases and J by 9 bases, with 17 bases between the two germline ends. The CDR3 length is 16 residues.

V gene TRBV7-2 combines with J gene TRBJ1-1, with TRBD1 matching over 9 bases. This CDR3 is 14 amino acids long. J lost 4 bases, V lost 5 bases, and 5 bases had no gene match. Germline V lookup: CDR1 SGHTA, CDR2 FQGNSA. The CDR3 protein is CASSVTGGSTEAFF. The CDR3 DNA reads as TGTGCCAGCAGCGTAACAGGGGGCAGCACTGAAGCTTTCTTT. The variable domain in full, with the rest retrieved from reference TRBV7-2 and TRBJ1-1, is GAGVSQSPSNKVTEKGKDVELRCDPISGHTALYWYRQSLGQGLEFLIYFQGNSAPDKSGLPSDRFSAERTGGSVSTLTIQRTQQEDSAVYLCASSVTGGSTEAFFGQGTRLTVV.

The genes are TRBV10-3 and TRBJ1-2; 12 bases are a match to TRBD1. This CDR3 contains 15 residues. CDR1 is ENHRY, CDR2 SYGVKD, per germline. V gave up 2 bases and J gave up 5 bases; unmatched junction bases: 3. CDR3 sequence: CAISEGTGGGYGYTF. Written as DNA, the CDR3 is TGTGCCATCAGTGAGGGGACAGGGGGCGGATATGGCTACACCTTC.

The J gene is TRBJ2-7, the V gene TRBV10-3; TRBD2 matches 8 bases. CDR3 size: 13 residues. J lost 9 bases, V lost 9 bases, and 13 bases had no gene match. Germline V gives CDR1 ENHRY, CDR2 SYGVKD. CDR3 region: CAIRSGAEGVQYF. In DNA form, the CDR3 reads TGTGCCATACGTAGCGGGGCAGAAGGTGTGCAGTACTTC.

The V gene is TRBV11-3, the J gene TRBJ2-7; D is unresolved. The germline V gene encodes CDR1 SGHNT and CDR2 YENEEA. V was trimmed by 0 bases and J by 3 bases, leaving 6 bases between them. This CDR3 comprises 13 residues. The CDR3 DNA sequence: TGTGCCAGCAGCTTAGAGTATAGCTACGAGCAGTACTTC. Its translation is CASSLEYSYEQYF.

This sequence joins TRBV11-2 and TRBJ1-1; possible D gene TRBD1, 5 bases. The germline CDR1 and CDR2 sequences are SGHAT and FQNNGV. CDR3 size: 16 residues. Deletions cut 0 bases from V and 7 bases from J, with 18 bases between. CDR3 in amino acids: CASSLDRGVLAFEAFF. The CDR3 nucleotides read TGTGCCAGCAGCTTAGATAGGGGCGTTTTGGCGTTTGAAGCTTTCTTT.

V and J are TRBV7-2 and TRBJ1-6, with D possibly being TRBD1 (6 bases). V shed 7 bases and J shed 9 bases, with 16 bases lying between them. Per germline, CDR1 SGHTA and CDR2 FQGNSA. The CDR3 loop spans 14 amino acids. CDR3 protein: CASTITGNSSPLHF. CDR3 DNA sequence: TGTGCCAGCACTATTACAGGGAATAGTTCACCCCTCCACTTT. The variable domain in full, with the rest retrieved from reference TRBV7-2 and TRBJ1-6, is GAGVSQSPSNKVTEKGKDVELRCDPISGHTALYWYRQSLGQGLEFLIYFQGNSAPDKSGLPSDRFSAERTGGSVSTLTIQRTQQEDSAVYLCASTITGNSSPLHFGNGTRLTVT.

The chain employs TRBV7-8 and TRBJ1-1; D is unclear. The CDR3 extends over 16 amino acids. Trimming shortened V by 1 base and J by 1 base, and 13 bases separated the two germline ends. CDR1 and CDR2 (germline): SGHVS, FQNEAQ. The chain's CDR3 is CASSLVTPGKNTEAFF. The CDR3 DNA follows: TGTGCCAGCAGCTTAGTAACCCCCGGGAAGAACACTGAAGCTTTCTTT.

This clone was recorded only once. Written as DNA, the CDR3 is TGTGCCAGCAGTGTGGAGGCGGGGGGGAGGTACGAGCAGTACTTC. This encodes CASSVEAGGRYEQYF. This sequence joins TRBV6-1 and TRBJ2-7, with 9 bases matching TRBD2. Germline trimming cut 4 bases from V and 4 bases from J; bases unmatched to any gene: 8. This CDR3 is 15 amino acids long. The V gene's germline CDR1 is MNHNS and CDR2 SASEGT.

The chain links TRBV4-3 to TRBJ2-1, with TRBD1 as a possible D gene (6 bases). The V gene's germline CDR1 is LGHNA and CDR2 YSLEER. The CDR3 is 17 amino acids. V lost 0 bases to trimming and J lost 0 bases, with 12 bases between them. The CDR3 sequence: CASSQDIGQSSYNEQFF. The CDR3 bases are TGCGCCAGCAGCCAAGATATAGGACAGAGCTCCTACAATGAGCAGTTCTTC.

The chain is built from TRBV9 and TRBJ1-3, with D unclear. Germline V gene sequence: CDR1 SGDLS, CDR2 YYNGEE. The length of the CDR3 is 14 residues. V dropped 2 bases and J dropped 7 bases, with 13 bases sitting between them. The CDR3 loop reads CASSVVSNGNTIYF. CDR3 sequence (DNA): TGTGCCAGCAGCGTGGTTTCGAACGGGAACACCATATATTTT. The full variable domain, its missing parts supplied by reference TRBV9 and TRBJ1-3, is DSGVTQTPKHLITATGQRVTLRCSPRSGDLSVYWYQQSLDQGLQFLIQYYNGEERAKGNILERFSAQQFPDLHSELNLSSLELGDSALYFCASSVVSNGNTIYFGEGSWLTVV.

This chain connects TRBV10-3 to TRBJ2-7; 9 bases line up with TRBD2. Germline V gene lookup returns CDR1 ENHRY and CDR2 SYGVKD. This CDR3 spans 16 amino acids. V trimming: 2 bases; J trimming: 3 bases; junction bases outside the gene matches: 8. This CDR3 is CAISELAGPFLYEQYF. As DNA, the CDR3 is TGTGCCATCAGTGAGCTAGCGGGGCCTTTTCTCTACGAGCAGTACTTC.

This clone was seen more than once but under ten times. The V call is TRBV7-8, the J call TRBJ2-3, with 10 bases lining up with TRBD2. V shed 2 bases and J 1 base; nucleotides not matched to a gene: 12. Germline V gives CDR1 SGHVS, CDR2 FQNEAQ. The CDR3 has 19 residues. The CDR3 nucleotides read TGTGCCAGCAGCTTACCACTTAGCGGGGGGAGGGGCCGCACAGATACGCAGTATTTT. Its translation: CASSLPLSGGRGRTDTQYF.

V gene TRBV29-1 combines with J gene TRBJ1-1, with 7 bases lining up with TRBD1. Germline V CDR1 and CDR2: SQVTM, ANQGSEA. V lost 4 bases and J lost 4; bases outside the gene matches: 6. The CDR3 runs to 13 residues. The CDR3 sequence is CSVGQGVSTEAFF. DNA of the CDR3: TGCAGCGTTGGCCAGGGGGTGAGCACTGAAGCTTTCTTT.